Below are 25 T cell receptor beta chains sequenced from a single sample in a study of cytomegalovirus exposure and HLA in healthy donors. The PCR used 60 Vbeta and 13 Jbeta primers. Produced via immunoSEQ multiplex PCR; TCRdb's table is partial and in-frame only. The sample shows about 160,000 clones, more than 65% of them seen only once. Sequenced sample: PBMCs. Receptors originate from a middle-aged man in good health and CMV-seropositive.

This clone was picked up one time. The chain has TRBV5-1 and TRBJ2-2; tentative D call: TRBD2 (6 bases). V lost 1 base to trimming and J lost 2 bases, with 9 bases between them. CDR1 SGHRS and CDR2 YFSETQ come from the germline V gene. CDR3 length: 15 amino acids. CDR3 amino acids: CASSLLGLNTGELFF. For the CDR3, the DNA is TGCGCCAGCAGCTTGTTGGGACTTAACACCGGGGAGCTGTTTTTT.

The chain carries TRBV25-1 and TRBJ1-2, with unresolved D. The CDR3 loop spans 13 amino acids. Germline V gene data show CDR1 as MGHDK and CDR2 as SYGVNS. Trimming took 2 bases from V and 4 from J, leaving 8 bases between them. CDR3 loop: CASSEGPVYGYTF. Written as DNA, the CDR3 is TGTGCCAGCAGTGAAGGTCCGGTCTATGGCTACACCTTC.

The gene calls are TRBV6-5 and TRBJ1-1; maybe TRBD1 (6 bases). The CDR3 runs to 14 residues. Between the trimmed V and J ends, which lost 1 base and 8 bases, there was a span of 14 bases. Germline V lookup: CDR1 MNHEY, CDR2 SVGAGI. The DNA of the CDR3 is TGTGCCAGCAGTTACTTTTCCTCCGGGACAGAAGCTTTCTTT. Its translation is CASSYFSSGTEAFF.

V is TRBV18 and J is TRBJ1-1; D is unclear. Deletions cut 5 bases from V and 5 bases from J, with 6 bases between. Germline V gene data show CDR1 as KGHSH and CDR2 as LQKENI. This CDR3 is 11 amino acids long. CDR3 in amino acids: CASSTGTEAFF. The CDR3 coding sequence is TGTGCCAGCTCAACCGGGACTGAAGCTTTCTTT.

DNA for the CDR3: TGTGCCACCGCAGGAGGTCCAGGGGGCACTGAAGCTTTCTTT. Translation: CATAGGPGGTEAFF. The V gene is TRBV7-9, the J gene TRBJ1-1; TRBD1 matches at 7 bases. The germline CDR1 and CDR2 sequences are SEHNR and FQNEAQ (reference sequence). V shed 10 bases and J 4 bases; nucleotides not matched to a gene: 12. The CDR3 contains 14 residues.

The J gene is TRBJ1-5, the V gene TRBV28; D ambiguous. V lost 2 bases and J lost 9, with 8 bases in between. Germline lookup yields CDR1 MDHEN and CDR2 SYDVKM. This CDR3 region has 12 residues. The CDR3 loop reads CASSLNPRPQHF. For the CDR3, the DNA is TGTGCCAGCAGTTTAAACCCTAGGCCCCAGCATTTT. Full variable domain (outside the CDR3, taken from reference TRBV28 and TRBJ1-5): DVKVTQSSRYLVKRTGEKVFLECVQDMDHENMFWYRQDPGLGLRLIYFSYDVKMKEKGDIPEGYSVSREKKERFSLILESASTNQTSMYLCASSLNPRPQHFGDGTRLSIL.

The V and J genes are TRBV4-1 and TRBJ1-3; D might be TRBD1 (5 bases). Per germline, CDR1 MGHRA and CDR2 YSYEKL. Trimming stripped 1 base from V and 1 base from J, with 17 bases between. This CDR3 has 18 amino acids. The CDR3 sequence: CASSQALRQTVSGNTIYF. The CDR3 region has the DNA TGCGCCAGCAGCCAAGCACTAAGACAGACCGTATCTGGAAACACCATATATTTT.

As regards this clone: The same CDR3 is also encoded by other DNA sequences in this sample. The V and J genes are TRBV27 and TRBJ2-1, with TRBD2 matching over 12 bases. Germline-derived CDR1 and CDR2 are MNHEY and SMNVEV (reference sequence). CDR3 length equals 15 residues. With 5 bases clipped from V and 4 bases from J, the junction kept 3 bases outside the gene matches. The CDR3 region is CASSDGTSGYNEQFF. DNA of the CDR3: TGTGCCAGCAGTGATGGGACTAGCGGGTACAATGAGCAGTTCTTC.

The J gene is TRBJ2-7, the V gene TRBV7-8, with a weak D call TRBD2 (5 bases). The ends were cut back, 2 bases at V and 6 bases at J, with 11 bases in the middle. The germline V gene encodes CDR1 SGHVS and CDR2 FQNEAQ. This CDR3 has 13 residues. Written as DNA, the CDR3 is TGTGCCAGCAGCTTAAATGCTAGCCCCGAGCAGTACTTC. It codes for CASSLNASPEQYF. The entire variable domain, with the rest obtained from reference TRBV7-8 and TRBJ2-7, is as follows: GAGVSQSPRYKVAKRGQDVALRCDPISGHVSLFWYQQALGQGPEFLTYFQNEAQLDKSGLPSDRFFAERPEGSVSTLKIQRTQQEDSAVYLCASSLNASPEQYFGPGTRLTVT.

This chain connects TRBV29-1 to TRBJ1-1; D not certain. The CDR3 sequence is 18 residues long. CDR1 and CDR2 (germline): SQVTM, ANQGSEA. The V gene lost 1 base and the J gene lost 0 bases, with 21 bases spanning the gap. For the CDR3, the DNA is TGCAGCGTTGAAGGAATCTCCCCACGAACAGTTATGAACACTGAAGCTTTCTTT. Encoded protein: CSVEGISPRTVMNTEAFF.

The rearrangement joins TRBV15 to TRBJ1-5; a possible D gene is TRBD1 (5 bases). This CDR3 contains 14 residues. Germline lookup yields CDR1 LNHNV and CDR2 YYDKDF (reference sequence). V lost 3 bases and J 7 bases, leaving 13 bases between the germline ends. The CDR3 protein is CATSRGGIGQPQHF. The CDR3 nucleotides are TGTGCCACCAGCAGGGGGGGAATAGGCCAGCCCCAGCATTTT.

CDR3 sequence (DNA): TGTGCCAGCAGCCAACAGGGGCCCACCATATATTTT. It encodes CASSQQGPTIYF. This chain connects TRBV14 to TRBJ1-3; tentatively, D is TRBD1 (6 bases). This CDR3 contains 12 residues. Germline V lookup: CDR1 SGHDN, CDR2 FVKESK. With 2 bases removed from V and 9 bases from J, the gap between germline ends came to 8 bases.

This clone was found once. The V gene is TRBV25-1, the J gene TRBJ2-1; the D gene is possibly TRBD2 (6 bases). The CDR3 loop spans 16 amino acids. Germline CDR1 MGHDK, CDR2 SYGVNS. The germline V and J ends were trimmed by 1 base and 4 bases, with 14 bases remaining between them. Here the CDR3 DNA reads TGTGCCAGCAGTGAATGGAGCGGAGGGGCTTACAATGAGCAGTTCTTC. Amino acids: CASSEWSGGAYNEQFF.

V usage is TRBV18 and J usage is TRBJ2-1; possible D gene TRBD2, 5 bases. V was trimmed by 2 bases and J by 5 bases, leaving 13 bases between them. The CDR3 contains 15 residues. Germline-derived CDR1 and CDR2 are KGHSH and LQKENI. The CDR3 nucleotides read TGTGCCAGCTCACCAGGGCTAGCTGAACACAATGAGCAGTTCTTC. It encodes CASSPGLAEHNEQFF.

The chain recombines TRBV4-1 with TRBJ1-2; 8 nucleotides agree with TRBD1. Looked up from germline, CDR1 is MGHRA and CDR2 is YSYEKL. The CDR3 length is 15 residues. V lost 2 bases, J lost 2 bases, and 4 bases stayed unmatched. The CDR3 is CASSQRAGGNYGYTF. CDR3 coding DNA: TGCGCCAGCAGCCAAAGGGCAGGGGGCAACTATGGCTACACCTTC.

This clone was detected only once. The rearrangement joins TRBV7-9 to TRBJ1-6; 8 bases map to TRBD1. The CDR3 is 18 residues long. CDR1 and CDR2 from the germline V gene are SEHNR and FQNEAQ (reference sequence). After removal of 0 bases from V and 10 bases from J, the junction contained 14 bases not matched to a gene. This CDR3 reads CASSLAPAGGAVKSPLHF. For the CDR3, the DNA is TGTGCCAGCAGCTTAGCCCCAGCAGGGGGCGCGGTTAAATCACCCCTCCACTTT.

The chain uses TRBV18 and TRBJ1-1; the match to TRBD1 covers 8 bases. This CDR3 contains 16 residues. Germline CDR1 KGHSH, CDR2 LQKENI. Unmatched junction bases numbered 5, after V lost 1 base and J lost 1 base. The CDR3 reads CASSPRSTGANTEAFF. In DNA, the CDR3 is TGTGCCAGCTCACCACGCTCGACAGGGGCGAACACTGAAGCTTTCTTT.

The chain has TRBV7-8 and TRBJ1-5, with TRBD1 matching 8 bases. The CDR3 is 15 residues long. Trimming took 7 bases from V and 4 from J; bases not matched to a gene: 9. CDR1 is SGHVS, CDR2 FQNEAQ, per germline. The CDR3 DNA sequence: TGTGCCAGCACAGAAGGGACAGGAGAAAATCAGCCCCAGCATTTT. It specifies CASTEGTGENQPQHF.

The chain has TRBV9 and TRBJ1-1; D ambiguous. CDR1 and CDR2 (germline): SGDLS, YYNGEE. Trimming removed 7 bases at V and 4 bases at J, with 14 bases between. This CDR3 has 13 residues. The CDR3 DNA reads as TGTGCCAGCCACGAAATACTTGGCACTGAAGCTTTCTTT. Amino acids: CASHEILGTEAFF.

This chain connects TRBV5-1 to TRBJ2-1, with a tentative D call TRBD2 (5 bases). The CDR3 has 15 residues. The V and J ends lost 2 bases and 8 bases respectively, with 17 bases between them. Germline V gene lookup returns CDR1 SGHRS and CDR2 YFSETQ. CDR3 residues: CASSLGSRGGDEQFF. CDR3 coding DNA: TGCGCCAGCAGCTTAGGGAGCCGGGGTGGGGATGAGCAGTTCTTC. The entire variable domain, with the rest obtained from reference TRBV5-1 and TRBJ2-1, is as follows: KAGVTQTPRYLIKTRGQQVTLSCSPISGHRSVSWYQQTPGQGLQFLFEYFSETQRNKGNFPGRFSGRQFSNSRSEMNVSTLELGDSALYLCASSLGSRGGDEQFFGPGTRLTVL.

This clone was recorded only once. The V call is TRBV13, the J call TRBJ2-7; tentative D call: TRBD1 (6 bases). With 3 bases removed from V and 7 bases from J, the gap between germline ends came to 10 bases. The germline V gene encodes CDR1 PRHDT and CDR2 FYEKMQ (reference sequence). This CDR3 has 12 amino acids. Here the CDR3 DNA reads TGTGCCAGCAGCTTGGACAGTATGGAGCAGTACGTC. Translation gives CASSLDSMEQYV.

In nucleotides, the CDR3 is TGCGCCAGCAGTGAGGCAGGGGGCAATCAGCCCCAGCATTTT. This gives the protein CASSEAGGNQPQHF. The V call is TRBV10-2, the J call TRBJ1-5, with D maybe TRBD1 (6 bases). Trimming took off 2 bases at V and 2 bases at J, with 7 bases between the two ends. CDR3 length: 14 amino acids. The germline V gene has CDR1 WSHSY and CDR2 SAAADI.

The chain links TRBV5-1 to TRBJ1-4, with D maybe TRBD1 (6 bases). With 0 bases removed from V and 7 bases from J, the gap between germline ends came to 22 bases. Germline V gene sequence: CDR1 SGHRS, CDR2 YFSETQ. This CDR3 contains 18 residues. CDR3 in DNA: TGCGCCAGCAGCTTGGCAGGGCAGGGGTTTTCCCGGAGTGAAAAACTGTTTTTT. As protein: CASSLAGQGFSRSEKLFF.

This clone was picked up one time. V gene TRBV6-1 combines with J gene TRBJ1-2, with TRBD1 matching over 7 bases. There are 15 residues in the CDR3. Germline CDR1 reads MNHNS; CDR2 reads SASEGT. The V segment lost 4 bases and the J segment 2 bases; nucleotides outside the gene matches: 7. This chain's CDR3 is CASSGGDSGNYGYTF. The CDR3 nucleotides are TGTGCCAGCAGTGGCGGGGACAGCGGAAACTATGGCTACACCTTC.

The J gene is TRBJ2-6, the V gene TRBV9; 7 nucleotides align to TRBD1. V shed 6 bases, J shed 0 bases, and the junction held 3 bases outside the gene matches. Germline CDR1 reads SGDLS; CDR2 reads YYNGEE. CDR3 length: 15 residues. The CDR3 loop reads CASTAGGSGANVLTF. The CDR3 DNA reads TGTGCCAGCACAGCAGGGGGCTCTGGGGCCAACGTCCTGACTTTC.